Sequencing of this TCR beta chain was carried out in a study of breast tumors, draining lymph nodes, adjacent tissues. This clonotype was counted at least ten times. The CDR3 totals 13 residues. Germline lookup yields CDR1 DFQATT and CDR2 SNEGSKA (reference sequence). V was shortened by 6 bases and J by 5 bases, with 11 bases between the two germline ends. TCRdb analysed the multiplex PCR reads with MiXCR anew, one entry per CDR3 protein. The table has 45,000 to 60,000 distinct CDR3 sequences, approximately 22% seen once. Sequencing used breast tumor tissue. The chain couples TRBV20-1 to TRBJ1-6, with a tentative D call TRBD1 (5 bases). This receptor was identified in a female donor with breast cancer. Some clones in this sample may be carry-over from other donors' samples. CDR3 amino acids: CSATTVNNSPLHF. Here the CDR3 DNA reads TGCAGTGCAACGACAGTTAATAATTCACCCCTCCACTTT.